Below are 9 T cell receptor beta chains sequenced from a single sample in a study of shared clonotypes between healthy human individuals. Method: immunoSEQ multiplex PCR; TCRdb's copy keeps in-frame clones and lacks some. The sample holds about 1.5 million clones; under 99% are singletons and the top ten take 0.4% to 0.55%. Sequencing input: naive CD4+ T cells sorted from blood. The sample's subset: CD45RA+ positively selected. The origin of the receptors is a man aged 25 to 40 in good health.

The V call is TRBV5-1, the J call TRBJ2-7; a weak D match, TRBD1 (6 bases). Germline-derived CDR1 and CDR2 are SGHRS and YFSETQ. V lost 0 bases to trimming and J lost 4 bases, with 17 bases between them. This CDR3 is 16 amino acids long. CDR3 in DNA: TGCGCCAGCAGCTTGGGCAGGGGAGATATTTTGTACGAGCAGTACTTC. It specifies CASSLGRGDILYEQYF.

The CDR3, as DNA: TGTGCCAGCAGCTTGGGGAACACTAACTCCTACAATGAGCAGTTCTTC. Translating it yields CASSLGNTNSYNEQFF. This chain joins TRBV4-2 and TRBJ2-1, with no clear D. The length of the CDR3 is 16 residues. Trimming shortened V by 5 bases and J by 0 bases, and 14 bases separated the two germline ends. Germline loops: CDR1 LGHNA, CDR2 YNFKEQ.

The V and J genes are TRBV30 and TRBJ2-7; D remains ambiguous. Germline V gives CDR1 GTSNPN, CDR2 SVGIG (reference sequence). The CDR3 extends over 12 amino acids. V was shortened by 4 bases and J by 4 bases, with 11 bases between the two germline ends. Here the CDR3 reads CAWTHGLYEQYF. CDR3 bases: TGTGCCTGGACCCACGGTTTATACGAGCAGTACTTC.

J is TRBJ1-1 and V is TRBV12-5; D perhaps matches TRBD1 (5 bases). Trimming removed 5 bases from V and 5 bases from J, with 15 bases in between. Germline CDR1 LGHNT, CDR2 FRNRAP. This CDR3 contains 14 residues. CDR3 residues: CASGQKTGGTEAFF. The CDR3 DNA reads TGTGCTAGTGGTCAAAAGACGGGGGGGACTGAAGCTTTCTTT.

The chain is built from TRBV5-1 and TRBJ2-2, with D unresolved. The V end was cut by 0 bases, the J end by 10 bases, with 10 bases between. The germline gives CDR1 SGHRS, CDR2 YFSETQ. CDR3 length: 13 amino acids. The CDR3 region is CASSLVPGAELFF. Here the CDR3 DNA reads TGCGCCAGCAGCTTGGTCCCTGGCGCGGAGCTGTTTTTT.

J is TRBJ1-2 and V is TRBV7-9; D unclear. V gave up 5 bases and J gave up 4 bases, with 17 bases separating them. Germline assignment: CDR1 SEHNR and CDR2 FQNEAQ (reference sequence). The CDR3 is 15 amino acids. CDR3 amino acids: CASSRVTESSYGYTF. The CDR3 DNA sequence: TGTGCCAGCAGCCGCGTAACGGAGAGTAGCTATGGCTACACCTTC.

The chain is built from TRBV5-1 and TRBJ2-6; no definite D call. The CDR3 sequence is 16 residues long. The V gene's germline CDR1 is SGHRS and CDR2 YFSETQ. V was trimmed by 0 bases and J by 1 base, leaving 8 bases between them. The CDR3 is CASSLAWGSGANVLTF. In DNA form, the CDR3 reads TGCGCCAGCAGCTTGGCCTGGGGTTCTGGGGCCAACGTCCTGACTTTC.

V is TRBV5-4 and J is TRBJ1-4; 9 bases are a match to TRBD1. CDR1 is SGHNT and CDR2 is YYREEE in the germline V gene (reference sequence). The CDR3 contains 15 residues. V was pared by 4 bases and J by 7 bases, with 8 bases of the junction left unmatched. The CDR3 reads CASSATGTGLEKLFF. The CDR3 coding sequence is TGTGCCAGCAGCGCAACCGGGACAGGGCTTGAAAAACTGTTTTTT.

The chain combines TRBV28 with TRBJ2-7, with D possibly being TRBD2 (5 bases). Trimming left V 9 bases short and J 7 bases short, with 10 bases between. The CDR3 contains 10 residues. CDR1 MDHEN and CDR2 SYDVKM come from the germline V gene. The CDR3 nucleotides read TGTGCCAGTTTCAAGCGGGAGCAGTACTTC. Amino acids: CASFKREQYF.